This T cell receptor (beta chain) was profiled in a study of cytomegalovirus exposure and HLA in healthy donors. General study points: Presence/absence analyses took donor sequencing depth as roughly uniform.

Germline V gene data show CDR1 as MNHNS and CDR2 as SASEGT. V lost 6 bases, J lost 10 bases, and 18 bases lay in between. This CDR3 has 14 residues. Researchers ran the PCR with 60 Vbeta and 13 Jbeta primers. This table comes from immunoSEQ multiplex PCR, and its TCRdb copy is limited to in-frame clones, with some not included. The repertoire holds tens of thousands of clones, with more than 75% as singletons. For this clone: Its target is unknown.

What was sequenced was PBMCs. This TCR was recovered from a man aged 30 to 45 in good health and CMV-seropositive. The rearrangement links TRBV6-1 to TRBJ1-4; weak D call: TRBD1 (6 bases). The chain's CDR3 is CASSGTLRSGKLFF. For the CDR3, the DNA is TGTGCCAGCAGCGGGACACTTCGCTCTGGAAAACTGTTTTTT.